This T cell receptor beta chain was obtained from a study of blood T cell repertoires in COVID-19. The CDR3 spans 14 residues. The V end was cut by 5 bases, the J end by 2 bases, with 10 bases between. Germline V lookup: CDR1 MGHRA, CDR2 YSYEKL. Seattle-derived patients entered the study during active infection and were followed longitudinally. Method: immunoSEQ multiplex PCR; TCRdb's copy keeps in-frame clones and lacks some. The sample lists approximately 210,000 clones; around 80% were seen once. The TCR was taken from a woman at least 80 years old with COVID-19, enrolled during active disease. The rearrangement links TRBV4-1 to TRBJ1-3, with a possible D match to TRBD1 (5 bases). The material sequenced was peripheral blood. CDR3 sequence (DNA): TGCGCCAGCAGCTTTCAGGGTGCTGGAAACACCATATATTTT. This encodes CASSFQGAGNTIYF.